These 5 T cell receptor beta chains came from one sample sequenced in a study of cytomegalovirus exposure and HLA in healthy donors. The PCR contained 60 Vbeta and 13 Jbeta primers. TCRdb keeps only in-frame clones here, not all; method: immunoSEQ multiplex PCR. Among 100,000 to 150,000 clones, 75% to 90% were seen once, and the ten largest hold 8.9%. The sample taken for sequencing was PBMCs. These receptors originate from a man in his thirties or forties in good health and CMV-seropositive.

This clone showed up just once. The same CDR3 arises from other DNA sequences in this sample as well. The V and J genes are TRBV6-5 and TRBJ1-1; no firm D call. Germline-derived CDR1 and CDR2 are MNHEY and SVGAGI. This CDR3 spans 13 amino acids. The V gene lost 3 bases and the J gene lost 1 base, with 6 bases spanning the gap. The CDR3, as DNA: TGTGCCAGCAGTTATCGGGGGAACACTGAAGCTTTCTTT. This sequence encodes CASSYRGNTEAFF.

Concerning this clone: Mismatch with germline at one junction end may stem from a read error. Other nucleotide sequences from this sample produce the same CDR3. This chain's CDR3 is CATRTGTGGDEQYF. The DNA for the CDR3 is TGTGCCACTCGCACGGGGACAGGGGGTGACGAGCAATACTTC. The chain employs TRBV6-5 and TRBJ2-7; 11 bases agree with TRBD1. This CDR3 region has 14 residues. Germline values: CDR1 MNHEY, CDR2 SVGAGI.

The chain joins TRBV9 to TRBJ2-7, with D perhaps TRBD2 (5 bases). Germline V gives CDR1 SGDLS, CDR2 YYNGEE. CDR3 length: 15 amino acids. Trimming removed 0 bases from V and 2 bases from J, with 12 bases in between. The DNA of the CDR3 is TGTGCCAGCAGCGTAGACAGCGGATCTACCTACGAGCAGTACTTC. Its translation is CASSVDSGSTYEQYF.

This clone was detected once. The rearrangement links TRBV5-5 to TRBJ2-1, with D possibly being TRBD1 (6 bases). The V end lost 4 bases, the J end lost 6 bases, and 20 bases lay between the germline ends. The germline V gene has CDR1 SGHKS and CDR2 YYEKEE (reference sequence). The CDR3 loop spans 16 amino acids. CDR3 in DNA: TGTGCCAGCAGCCGCAACCGGGACACCTTTCTCAATGAGCAGTTCTTC. Translating gives CASSRNRDTFLNEQFF.

The chain is built from TRBV5-1 and TRBJ2-3, with D possibly TRBD2 on 6 matching bases. The CDR3 length is 14 residues. CDR1 is SGHRS, CDR2 YFSETQ, per germline. V lost 5 bases and J lost 0, with 10 bases in between. The CDR3, as DNA: TGCGCCAGCAGTTCTAGCGTTAGCACAGATACGCAGTATTTT. Residues: CASSSSVSTDTQYF.